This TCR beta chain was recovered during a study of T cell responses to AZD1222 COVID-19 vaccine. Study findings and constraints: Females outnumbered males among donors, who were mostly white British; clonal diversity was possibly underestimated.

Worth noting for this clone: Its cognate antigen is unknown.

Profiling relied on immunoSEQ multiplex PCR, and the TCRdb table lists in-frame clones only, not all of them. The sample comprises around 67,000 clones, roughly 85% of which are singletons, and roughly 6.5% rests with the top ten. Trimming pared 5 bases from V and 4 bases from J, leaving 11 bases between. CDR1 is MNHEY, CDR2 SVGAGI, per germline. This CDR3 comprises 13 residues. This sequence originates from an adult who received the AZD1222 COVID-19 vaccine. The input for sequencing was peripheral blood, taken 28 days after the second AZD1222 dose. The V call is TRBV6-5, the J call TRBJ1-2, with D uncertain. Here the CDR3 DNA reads TGTGCCAGCAGTAAATCACAGATCTATGGCTACACCTTC. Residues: CASSKSQIYGYTF.